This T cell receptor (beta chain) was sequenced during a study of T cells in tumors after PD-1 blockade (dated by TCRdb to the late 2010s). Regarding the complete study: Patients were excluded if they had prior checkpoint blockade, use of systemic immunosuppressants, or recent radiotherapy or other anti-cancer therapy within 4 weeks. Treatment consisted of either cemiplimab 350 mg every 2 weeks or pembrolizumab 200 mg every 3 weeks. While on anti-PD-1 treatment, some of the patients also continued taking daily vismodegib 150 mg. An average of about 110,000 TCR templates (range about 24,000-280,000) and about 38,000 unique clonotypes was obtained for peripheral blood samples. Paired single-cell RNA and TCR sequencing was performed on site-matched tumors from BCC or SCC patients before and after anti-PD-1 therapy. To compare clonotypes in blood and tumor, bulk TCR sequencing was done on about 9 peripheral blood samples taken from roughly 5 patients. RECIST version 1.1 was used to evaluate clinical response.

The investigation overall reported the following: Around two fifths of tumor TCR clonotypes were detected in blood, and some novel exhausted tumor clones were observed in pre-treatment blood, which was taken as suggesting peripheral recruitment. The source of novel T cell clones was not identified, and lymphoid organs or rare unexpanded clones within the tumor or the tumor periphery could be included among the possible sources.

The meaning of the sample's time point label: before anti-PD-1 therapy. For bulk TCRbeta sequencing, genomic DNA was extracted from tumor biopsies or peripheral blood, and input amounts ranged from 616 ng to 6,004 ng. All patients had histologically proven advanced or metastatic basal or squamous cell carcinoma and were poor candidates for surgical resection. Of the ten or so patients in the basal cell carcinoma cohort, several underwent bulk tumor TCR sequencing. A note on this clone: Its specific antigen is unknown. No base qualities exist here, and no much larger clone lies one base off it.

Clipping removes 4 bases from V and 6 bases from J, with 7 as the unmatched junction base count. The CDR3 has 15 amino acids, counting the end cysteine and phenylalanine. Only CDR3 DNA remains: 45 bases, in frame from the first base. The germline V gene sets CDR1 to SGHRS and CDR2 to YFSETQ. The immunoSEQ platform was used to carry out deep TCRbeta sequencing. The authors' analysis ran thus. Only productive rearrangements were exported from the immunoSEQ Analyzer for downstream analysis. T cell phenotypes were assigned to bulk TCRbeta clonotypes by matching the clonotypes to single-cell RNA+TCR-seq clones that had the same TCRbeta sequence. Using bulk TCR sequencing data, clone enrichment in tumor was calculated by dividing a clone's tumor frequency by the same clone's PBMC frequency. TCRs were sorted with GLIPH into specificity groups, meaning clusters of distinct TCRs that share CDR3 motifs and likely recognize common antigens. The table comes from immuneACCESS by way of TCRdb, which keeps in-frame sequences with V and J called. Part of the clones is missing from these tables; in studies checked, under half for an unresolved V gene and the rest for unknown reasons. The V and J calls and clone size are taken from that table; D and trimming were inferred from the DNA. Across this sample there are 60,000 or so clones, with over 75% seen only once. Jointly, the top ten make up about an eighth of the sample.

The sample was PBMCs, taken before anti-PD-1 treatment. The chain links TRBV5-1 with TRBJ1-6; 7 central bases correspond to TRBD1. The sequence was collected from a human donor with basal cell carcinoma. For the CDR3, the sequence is CASSRGTVLNSPLHF. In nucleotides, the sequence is TGCGCCAGCAGCCGGGGGACAGTCCTTAATTCACCCCTCCACTTT. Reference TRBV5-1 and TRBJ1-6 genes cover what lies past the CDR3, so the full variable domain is KAGVTQTPRYLIKTRGQQVTLSCSPISGHRSVSWYQQTPGQGLQFLFEYFSETQRNKGNFPGRFSGRQFSNSRSEMNVSTLELGDSALYLCASSRGTVLNSPLHFGNGTRLTVT.